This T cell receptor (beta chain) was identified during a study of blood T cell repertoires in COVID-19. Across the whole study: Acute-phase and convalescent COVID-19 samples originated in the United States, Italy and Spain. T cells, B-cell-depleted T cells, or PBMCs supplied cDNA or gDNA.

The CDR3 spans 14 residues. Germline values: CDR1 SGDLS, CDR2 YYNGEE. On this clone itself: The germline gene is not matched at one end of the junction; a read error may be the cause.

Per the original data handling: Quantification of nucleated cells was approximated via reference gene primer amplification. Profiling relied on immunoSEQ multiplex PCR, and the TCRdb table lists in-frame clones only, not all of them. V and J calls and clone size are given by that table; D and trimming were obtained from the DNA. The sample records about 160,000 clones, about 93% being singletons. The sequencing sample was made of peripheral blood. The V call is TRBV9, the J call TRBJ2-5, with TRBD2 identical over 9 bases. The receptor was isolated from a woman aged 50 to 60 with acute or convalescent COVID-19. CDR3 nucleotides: TGTGCCAGCAGCGTACTAGCGGGACAAGAGATCCAGTACTTC. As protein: CASSVLAGQEIQYF.